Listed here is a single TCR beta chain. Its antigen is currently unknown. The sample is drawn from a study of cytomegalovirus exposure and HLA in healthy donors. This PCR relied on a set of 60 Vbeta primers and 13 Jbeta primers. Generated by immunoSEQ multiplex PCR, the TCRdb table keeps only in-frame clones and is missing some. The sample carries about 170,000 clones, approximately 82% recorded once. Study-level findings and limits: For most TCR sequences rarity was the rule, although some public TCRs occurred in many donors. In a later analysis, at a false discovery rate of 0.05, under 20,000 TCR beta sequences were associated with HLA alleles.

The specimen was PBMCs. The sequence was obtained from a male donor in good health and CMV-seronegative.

CDR3 coding DNA: TGCGCCAGCAGTCAATCGAACAGATGCTCCTACAATGAGCAGTTCTTC. The encoded protein is CASSQSNRCSYNEQFF. V and J are TRBV23-1 and TRBJ2-1; unclear D gene. TRBV23-1 is an ORF for which the function is uncertain. The V gene lost 0 bases and the J gene lost 0 bases, with 9 bases spanning the gap. CDR3 length equals 16 residues.